This TCR beta chain is from a study of shared clonotypes between healthy human individuals. The data were produced by immunoSEQ multiplex PCR, yet TCRdb's version contains in-frame clones alone and is incomplete. The sample includes 2.5 million or so clones, roughly 92% seen only once; the top ten take about 0.13%. V was trimmed by 2 bases and J by 6 bases, leaving 13 bases between them. CDR1 MNHNS and CDR2 SASEGT come from the germline V gene. The CDR3 is made up of 14 amino acids. Specimen: naive CD4+ T cells sorted from blood. Indicated subset: CD45RA+ positively selected. The sequence was obtained from a man aged 18 to 35 in good health. The chain carries TRBV6-1 and TRBJ1-2, with a weak D call TRBD1 (5 bases). The CDR3 DNA sequence: TGTGCCAGCAGTGAAATACGGACACACCATGGCTACACCTTC. Its translation is CASSEIRTHHGYTF.